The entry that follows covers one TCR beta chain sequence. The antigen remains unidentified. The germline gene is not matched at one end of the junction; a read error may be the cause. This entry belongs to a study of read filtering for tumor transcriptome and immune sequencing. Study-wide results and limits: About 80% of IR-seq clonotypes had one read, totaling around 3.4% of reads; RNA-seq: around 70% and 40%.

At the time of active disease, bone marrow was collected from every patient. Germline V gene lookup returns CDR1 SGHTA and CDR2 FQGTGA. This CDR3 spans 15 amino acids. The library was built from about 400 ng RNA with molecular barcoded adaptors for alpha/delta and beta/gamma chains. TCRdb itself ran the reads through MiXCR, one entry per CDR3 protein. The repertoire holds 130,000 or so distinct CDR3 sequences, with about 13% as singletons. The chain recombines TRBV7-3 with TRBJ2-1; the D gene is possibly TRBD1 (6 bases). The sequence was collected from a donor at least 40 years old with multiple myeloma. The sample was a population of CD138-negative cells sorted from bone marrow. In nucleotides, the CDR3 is TGTGCCAGCAGCCAGGGGCGGACCTCCTACAATGAGCAGCCCTTC. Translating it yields CASSQGRTSYNEQPF.